The 15 T cell receptor beta chains presented below share a single source sample, sequenced in a study of T cells in Graves' hyperthyroidism and ophthalmopathy. Researchers amplified the TCR beta CDR3 regions from RNA transcripts. Researchers ran a first-round RT-PCR on the TCR CDR3 using the HTBI primer set. TCRdb processed the multiplex PCR reads anew with MiXCR; each CDR3 protein has one entry. This table has approximately 420,000 distinct CDR3 sequences, 15% appearing once. Material for sequencing was blood. The receptors originated from a woman under 40 with Graves' hyperthyroidism.

This clonotype showed up just a few times. The rearrangement joins TRBV29-1 to TRBJ2-7, with 10 bases identical to TRBD1. Germline V gives CDR1 SQVTM, CDR2 ANQGSEA. This CDR3 has 13 amino acids. Trimming removed 2 bases from V and 5 bases from J; junction bases left unmatched: 3. In nucleotides, the CDR3 is TGCAGCGTTGAAAGGGACAGGGGTAACGAGCAGTACTTC. Protein product: CSVERDRGNEQYF.

The J gene is TRBJ2-7, the V gene TRBV19; D is unclear. V lost 3 bases and J lost 0, with 9 bases in between. The length of the CDR3 is 14 residues. CDR1 is LNHDA, CDR2 SQIVND, per germline (reference sequence). The CDR3 here is CASSIRLSSYEQYF. The CDR3, as DNA: TGTGCCAGTAGTATTCGGCTGTCCTCCTACGAGCAGTACTTC.

This clonotype appeared many times. The J gene is TRBJ1-3, the V gene TRBV18; possibly TRBD1 for D (5 bases). The CDR3 loop spans 15 amino acids. Trimming took off 4 bases at V and 1 base at J, with 11 bases between the two ends. Per germline, CDR1 KGHSH and CDR2 LQKENI. The CDR3, as DNA: TGTGCCAGCTCACGGGACGCCGTTTCTGGAAACACCATATATTTT. Its translation is CASSRDAVSGNTIYF.

This clonotype was seen many times. This chain links TRBV7-8 with TRBJ2-7, with D possibly matching TRBD2 (6 bases). This CDR3 is 14 amino acids long. Germline V gene lookup returns CDR1 SGHVS and CDR2 FQNEAQ. Trimming removed 5 bases at V and 2 bases at J, with 13 bases between. Written as DNA, the CDR3 is TGTGCCAGCAGCGGCTGGGGGGAACCCTACGAGCAGTACTTC. This gives the protein CASSGWGEPYEQYF.

The chain couples TRBV6-1 to TRBJ2-1; D ambiguous. CDR3 length equals 16 residues. Looked up from germline, CDR1 is MNHNS and CDR2 is SASEGT. Trimming took off 7 bases at V and 0 bases at J, with 16 bases between the two ends. CDR3 region: CASTITAASSYNEQFF. CDR3 nucleotides: TGTGCCAGCACCATTACGGCAGCAAGCTCCTACAATGAGCAGTTCTTC.

The chain carries TRBV5-4 and TRBJ1-4; tentatively, D is TRBD1 (6 bases). Germline values: CDR1 SGHNT, CDR2 YYREEE (reference sequence). The CDR3 is made up of 17 amino acids. Trimming took 4 bases from V and 3 from J, leaving 19 bases between them. As DNA, the CDR3 is TGTGCCAGCAGCCTATACACAGGGACGGCGCCTAATGAAAAACTGTTTTTT. Protein product: CASSLYTGTAPNEKLFF.

With regard to this clonotype: Given a much more abundant clone one base away, this may be a read error. The J gene is TRBJ2-5, the V gene TRBV7-8, with a weak D call TRBD1 (5 bases). The germline V and J ends were trimmed by 1 base and 4 bases, with 10 bases remaining between them. This CDR3 region has 14 residues. The V gene's germline CDR1 is SGHVS and CDR2 FQNEAQ. CDR3 region: CASSLDLRAETQYF. In DNA form, the CDR3 reads TGTGCCAGCAGCTTAGACCTCAGGGCAGAGACCCAGTACTTC.

The genes are TRBV19 and TRBJ1-1; D unclear. The CDR3 extends over 13 amino acids. The germline V and J ends were trimmed by 5 bases and 3 bases, with 10 bases remaining between them. CDR1 is LNHDA and CDR2 is SQIVND in the germline V gene (reference sequence). The DNA of the CDR3 is TGTGCCAGTAGTGTTACAAGGGACACTGAAGCTTTCTTT. Its translation: CASSVTRDTEAFF.

This clonotype was seen at least ten times. This chain uses TRBV27 with TRBJ2-1; D is unresolved. Between the trimmed V and J ends, which lost 8 bases and 9 bases, there was a span of 17 bases. The germline gives CDR1 MNHEY, CDR2 SMNVEV (reference sequence). CDR3 size: 13 residues. The CDR3 region is CASASVPWGEQFF. The DNA for the CDR3 is TGTGCCAGCGCCTCCGTACCCTGGGGTGAGCAGTTCTTC.

This clonotype was seen many times. The rearrangement links TRBV3-1 to TRBJ2-1; 8 bases agree with TRBD2. The V gene's germline CDR1 is LGHDT and CDR2 YNNKEL (reference sequence). This CDR3 region has 17 residues. V shed 2 bases and J 0 bases; nucleotides not matched to a gene: 6. The CDR3 DNA sequence: TGTGCCAGCAGCCAACAGGGACTAGTCGCCTCCTACAATGAGCAGTTCTTC. This encodes CASSQQGLVASYNEQFF.

V and J are TRBV6-2 or TRBV6-3 and TRBJ2-1, with D uncertain. This CDR3 comprises 12 residues. The V gene's germline CDR1 is MNHEY and CDR2 SVGEGT. V lost 6 bases to trimming and J lost 8 bases, with 11 bases between them. The CDR3 spells CASRDLIYEQFF. Written as DNA, the CDR3 is TGTGCCAGCAGGGACCTGATCTATGAGCAGTTCTTC.

This clonotype was counted between two and nine times. This chain uses TRBV5-1 with TRBJ1-2; maybe TRBD1 (6 bases). The V and J ends lost 4 bases and 6 bases respectively, with 13 bases between them. The length of the CDR3 is 13 residues. The V gene's germline CDR1 is SGHRS and CDR2 YFSETQ. Here the CDR3 DNA reads TGCGCCAGCAGCGTGGACAGTGCCAATGGCTACACCTTC. Translating it yields CASSVDSANGYTF.

This clonotype was seen more than once but under ten times. This chain connects TRBV20-1 to TRBJ2-7; TRBD1 is a possible D gene (5 bases). V was shortened by 7 bases and J by 2 bases, with 15 bases between the two germline ends. CDR1 is DFQATT and CDR2 is SNEGSKA in the germline V gene (reference sequence). The CDR3 extends over 13 amino acids. CDR3 sequence: CSGGAVPTYEQYF. In DNA form, the CDR3 reads TGCAGTGGTGGGGCGGTCCCTACCTACGAGCAGTACTTC.

This clonotype has ten or more counts. The V gene is TRBV27, the J gene TRBJ1-5, with 7 bases lining up with TRBD1. The CDR3 loop spans 17 amino acids. Germline CDR1 MNHEY, CDR2 SMNVEV (reference sequence). V shed 8 bases, J shed 1 base, and the junction held 14 bases outside the gene matches. The CDR3 loop reads CASGSGQSGPSNQPQHF. CDR3 nucleotides: TGTGCCAGCGGCTCGGGACAGTCGGGGCCGAGCAATCAGCCCCAGCATTTT.

This chain joins TRBV2 and TRBJ2-4; D may be TRBD1 (5 bases). The CDR3 length is 14 residues. The V gene's germline CDR1 is SNHLY and CDR2 FYNNEI. Trimming pared 6 bases from V and 9 bases from J, leaving 18 bases between. Here the CDR3 DNA reads TGTGCCAGCAGGAAGGGCCGTGACAGTATCATTCAGTACTTC. Translating it yields CASRKGRDSIIQYF.